This T cell receptor beta chain is from a study of cytomegalovirus exposure and HLA in healthy donors. Study-level findings and limits: Cytomegalovirus association was listed for 150 to 200 TCR beta chains.

Germline loops: CDR1 SGHDN, CDR2 FVKESK. Trimming removed 1 base from V and 6 bases from J, with 15 bases in between. The CDR3 spans 16 residues. Vbeta (60) and Jbeta (13) primers were used in the PCR. Assay: immunoSEQ multiplex PCR; the TCRdb copy retains only in-frame clones and omits some. The sample holds over 150,000 clones. About this clone: Its antigen is unknown.

This chain uses TRBV14 with TRBJ1-4; D not resolved. The sequence came from a boy between 10 and 17 years old in good health and CMV-seronegative. The specimen was PBMCs. CDR3 DNA sequence: TGTGCCAGCAGCCAAGTAGCCCCGTTACGGGATGAAAAACTGTTTTTT. This codes for CASSQVAPLRDEKLFF.